This note documents a single T cell receptor beta chain sequence. This sample stems from a study of blood T cell repertoires in COVID-19. Study summary: The origin of the acute and convalescent COVID-19 samples was the United States, Italy and Spain.

Germline lookup yields CDR1 SGHDT and CDR2 YYEEEE. Trimming took off 2 bases at V and 0 bases at J, with 17 bases between the two ends. CDR3 size: 17 residues. In the source study's methods: Scientists estimated how many nucleated cells there were by amplifying reference gene primers. Method: immunoSEQ multiplex PCR; TCRdb's copy keeps in-frame clones and lacks some. The D gene and trimming were derived from the DNA, and the V and J assignments and clone size from that table. The sample lists tens of thousands of clones, roughly 80% occurring once. The receptor was isolated from a man aged 70-80 years with COVID-19, enrolled during active disease. The sequencing input was peripheral blood. The chain has TRBV5-6 and TRBJ1-1; D unclear. CDR3 region: CASSLLGQLSLNTEAFF. The CDR3 DNA sequence: TGTGCCAGCAGCTTACTAGGCCAGCTATCTCTGAACACTGAAGCTTTCTTT.